This T cell receptor (beta chain) came from a study of vaccination effects on CD4 cells after COVID-19. Looking at the study overall: ViraFEST used viral peptide pools to expand antigen-specific CD4+ T cells before sequencing. Samples gathered post-vaccine arrived a median of 72 days past the second dose.

Concerning this clone: Antigen: not known.

The authors isolated CD4+ T cells after roughly eleven days of culture. Two-dose vaccination with either BNT162b2 or mRNA-1273 was given to the participants. Replacing half the medium with IL-2 medium was done on days 3 and 7. Germline lookup yields CDR1 SNHLY and CDR2 FYNNEI. The V segment lost 6 bases and the J segment 0 bases; nucleotides outside the gene matches: 8. This CDR3 has 16 residues. Generated by immunoSEQ multiplex PCR, the TCRdb table keeps only in-frame clones and is missing some. The table shows some 70,000 clones, with around 85% occurring only once. The receptor's source is a human donor who received a COVID-19 vaccine. Sequences were derived from CD4+ T cells from PBMCs cultured without peptide, sampled after COVID-19 vaccination. The chain is built from TRBV2 and TRBJ2-4; 7 nucleotides agree with TRBD1. The CDR3 here is CASSRQGFEAKNIQYF. In DNA, the CDR3 is TGTGCCAGCAGCCGACAGGGATTTGAAGCCAAAAACATTCAGTACTTC.